This is a list of T cell receptor beta chains from one sample in a study of T cells in Graves' hyperthyroidism and ophthalmopathy. One entry per CDR3 protein results from TCRdb running MiXCR on the multiplex PCR reads. This sample has hundreds of thousands of distinct CDR3 sequences, with 35% to 55% found just once. Sample: peripheral blood or thyroid tissue (not recorded which). These receptors were taken from a woman younger than 35 with Graves' hyperthyroidism. CDR3s include the opening cysteine and the closing phenylalanine or tryptophan. A D gene is named only where the DNA matches it firmly.

v_call,d_call,j_call,cdr3_aa
TRBV24-1,NA,TRBJ1-2,CATSDSCSVSDYTF
TRBV11-2,NA,TRBJ1-4,CASSRMMGQVEKLFF
TRBV7-2,NA,TRBJ1-5,CASSLGNQPRHF
TRBV20-1,NA,TRBJ2-7,CSARGPPGRGYEQYF
TRBV20-1,NA,TRBJ2-5,CSARGGPQETQYF
TRBV5-4,TRBD1,TRBJ1-6,CASSLSDRGPSPLHF
TRBV2,NA,TRBJ1-5,CASNQGGVNQPQHF
TRBV20-1,TRBD1,TRBJ1-1,CSARVDRGSEAFF
TRBV29-1,NA,TRBJ1-5,CSADNQPQHF
TRBV19,NA,TRBJ1-4,CASSPGHRLEKLFF
TRBV7-2,TRBD2,TRBJ2-2,CASSQVDSGRAIGELFF
TRBV2,NA,TRBJ1-1,CASSVNMNTEAFF
TRBV5-1,TRBD2,TRBJ2-6,CASSSTGTSVLTF
TRBV7-9,TRBD1,TRBJ1-1,CASSPGRGPKAFF
TRBV19,TRBD2,TRBJ2-7,CASKGLREGRSSYEQYF
TRBV29-1,TRBD2,TRBJ2-6,CSVEVSSGRANVLTF
TRBV2,TRBD1,TRBJ2-2,CARTGTAAGELFF
TRBV19,NA,TRBJ1-6,CASSWAGEDNSPLHF
TRBV7-2,NA,TRBJ1-6,CASSLQDLYSPLHF
TRBV7-2,TRBD2,TRBJ2-5,CAGSPQAGAIETQYF
TRBV29-1,NA,TRBJ1-1,CSVMTTGTEAFF
TRBV20-1,NA,TRBJ2-7,CSARKMSVYEQYF
TRBV25-1,NA,TRBJ1-1,CASSPVANTEAFF
TRBV24-1,NA,TRBJ2-2,CATSDWQNTGELFF
TRBV11-2,NA,TRBJ1-1,CASSLRWGTEAFF
TRBV20-1,TRBD1,TRBJ2-2,CSATTGGFNTGELFF
TRBV4-1,NA,TRBJ1-3,CASSQDHGIYF
TRBV7-9,TRBD1,TRBJ2-7,CASSRRDREYEQYF
TRBV2,NA,TRBJ2-2,CASSGFIAATGELFF
TRBV4-3,NA,TRBJ2-5,CASSQETTVQETQYF
TRBV7-9,NA,TRBJ1-6,CASSLGRNRDSPLHF
TRBV19,NA,TRBJ2-7,CASSTKTGHPYEQYF
TRBV10-1,TRBD2,TRBJ2-7,CASSASTSGRYEQYF
TRBV30,TRBD1,TRBJ2-7,CAWSVPGQGALYF
TRBV25-1,NA,TRBJ1-5,CASSRKGGNWQPQHF
TRBV20-1,NA,TRBJ1-2,CSARSPSNYGYTF
TRBV29-1,TRBD1,TRBJ1-1,CSVPQGYTEAFF
TRBV9,TRBD1,TRBJ1-4,CASSGSGQVVNEKLFF
TRBV29-1,NA,TRBJ1-5,CSASTGSSYQPQHF
TRBV2,TRBD1,TRBJ1-1,CASNLDRGNEAFF
TRBV9,NA,TRBJ1-2,CASSQDGARYTF
TRBV7-9,NA,TRBJ1-2,CASSYPFNYGYTF
TRBV7-9,TRBD2,TRBJ2-5,CAWSAGLAGLETQYF
TRBV13,NA,TRBJ2-6,CASTATGGANVLTF
TRBV5-1,NA,TRBJ2-3,CASTADRDRARDTQYF
TRBV7-3,NA,TRBJ1-5,CASSLRQPQHF
TRBV10-1,NA,TRBJ1-2,CASSNREYGYTF
TRBV2,NA,TRBJ2-7,CASSEARQTYEQYF
TRBV12-3/TRBV12-4,NA,TRBJ1-3,CASSPEPSGNTIYF
TRBV6-5,NA,TRBJ1-6,CASGAYGSNSPLHF
TRBV5-1,NA,TRBJ1-5,CASSFGQPQHF
TRBV7-8,NA,TRBJ2-5,CASSSAGQETQYF
TRBV7-9,NA,TRBJ2-7,CASSHPDGSYEQYF
TRBV7-9,NA,TRBJ1-1,CASSSGGGQGTEAFF